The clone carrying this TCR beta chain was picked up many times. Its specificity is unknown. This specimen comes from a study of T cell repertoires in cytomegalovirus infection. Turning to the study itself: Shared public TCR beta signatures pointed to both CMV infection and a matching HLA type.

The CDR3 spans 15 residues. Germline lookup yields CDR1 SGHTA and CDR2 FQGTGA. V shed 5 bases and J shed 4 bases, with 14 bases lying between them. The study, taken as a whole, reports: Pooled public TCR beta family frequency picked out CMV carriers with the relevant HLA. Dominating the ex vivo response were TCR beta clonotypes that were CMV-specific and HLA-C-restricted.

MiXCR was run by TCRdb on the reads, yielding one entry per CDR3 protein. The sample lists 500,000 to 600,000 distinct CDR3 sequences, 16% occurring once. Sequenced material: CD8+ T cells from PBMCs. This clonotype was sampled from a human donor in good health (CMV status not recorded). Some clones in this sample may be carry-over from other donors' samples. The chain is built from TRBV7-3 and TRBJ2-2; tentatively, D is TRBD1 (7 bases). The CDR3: CASSLQGGGTGELFF. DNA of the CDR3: TGTGCCAGCAGCCTTCAGGGGGGTGGCACCGGGGAGCTGTTTTTT.